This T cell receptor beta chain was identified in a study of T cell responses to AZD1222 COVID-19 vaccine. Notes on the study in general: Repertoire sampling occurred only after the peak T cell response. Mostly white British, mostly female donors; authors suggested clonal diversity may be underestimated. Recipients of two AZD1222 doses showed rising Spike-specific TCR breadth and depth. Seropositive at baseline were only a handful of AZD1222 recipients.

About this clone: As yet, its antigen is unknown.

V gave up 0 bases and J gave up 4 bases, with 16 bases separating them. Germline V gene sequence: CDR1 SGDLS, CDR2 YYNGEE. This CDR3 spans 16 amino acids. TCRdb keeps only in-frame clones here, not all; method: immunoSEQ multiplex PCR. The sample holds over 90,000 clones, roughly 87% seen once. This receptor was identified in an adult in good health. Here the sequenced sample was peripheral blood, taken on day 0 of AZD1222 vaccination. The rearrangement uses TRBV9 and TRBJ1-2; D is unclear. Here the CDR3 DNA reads TGTGCCAGCAGCGTAGCCACGGGTCAATCGGGCTATGGCTACACCTTC. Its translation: CASSVATGQSGYGYTF.